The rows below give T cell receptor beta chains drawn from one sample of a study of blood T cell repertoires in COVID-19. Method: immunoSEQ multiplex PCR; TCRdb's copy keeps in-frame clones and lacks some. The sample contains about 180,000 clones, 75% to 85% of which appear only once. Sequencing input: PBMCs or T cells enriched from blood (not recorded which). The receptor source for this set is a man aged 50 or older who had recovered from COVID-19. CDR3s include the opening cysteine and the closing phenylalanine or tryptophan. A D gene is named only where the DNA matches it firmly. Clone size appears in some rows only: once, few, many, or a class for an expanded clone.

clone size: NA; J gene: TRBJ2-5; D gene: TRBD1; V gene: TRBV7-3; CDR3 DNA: TGTGCCAGCAGCTCATACAGGGGTGAGACCCAGTACTTC; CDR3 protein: CASSSYRGETQYF
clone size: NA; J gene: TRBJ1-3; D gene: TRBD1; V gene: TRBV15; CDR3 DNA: TGTGCCACCAGCAGAGATCGTCTGGGACAGGGGACGGGAAACACCATATATTTT; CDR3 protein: CATSRDRLGQGTGNTIYF
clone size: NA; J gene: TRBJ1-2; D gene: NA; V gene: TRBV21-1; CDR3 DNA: TGTGCCAGCAGCAAAAGGATAAAGAGGTATGGCTACACCTTC; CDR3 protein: CASSKRIKRYGYTF
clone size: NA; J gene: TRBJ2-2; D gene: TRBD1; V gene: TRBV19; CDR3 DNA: TGTGCCAGTGCAGTCCGACAGGGGCCAATCGGGGAGCTGTTTTTT; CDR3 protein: CASAVRQGPIGELFF
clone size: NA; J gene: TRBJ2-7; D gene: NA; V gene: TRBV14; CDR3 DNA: TGTGCCAGCAGCGACCGACGGCAGGGTGGCTACGAGCAGTACTTC; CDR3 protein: CASSDRRQGGYEQYF
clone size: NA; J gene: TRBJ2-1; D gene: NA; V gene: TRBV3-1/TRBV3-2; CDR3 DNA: TGTGCCAGCACCTTCCGGAGGGGGGGCGGTATCTATGAGCAGTTCTTC; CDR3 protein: CASTFRRGGGIYEQFF
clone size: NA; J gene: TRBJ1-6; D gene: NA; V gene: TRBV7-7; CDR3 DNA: TGTGCCAGCAGCTTAGACAGGGTTTCACCCCTCCACTTT; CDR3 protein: CASSLDRVSPLHF
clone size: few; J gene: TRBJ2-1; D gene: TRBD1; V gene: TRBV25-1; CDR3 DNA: TGTGCCAGCAGTCCCGCGGGACAGGGAGTACACAATGAGCAGTTCTTC; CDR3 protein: CASSPAGQGVHNEQFF
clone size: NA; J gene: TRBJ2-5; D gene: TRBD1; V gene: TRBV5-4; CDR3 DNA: TGTGCCAGCAGCTCGTCGGTAGGGGGCGGGCGCCAAGAGACCCAGTACTTC; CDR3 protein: CASSSSVGGGRQETQYF
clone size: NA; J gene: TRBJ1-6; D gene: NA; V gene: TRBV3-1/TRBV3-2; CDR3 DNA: TGTGCCAGTAACCTCAGGGCGAGTTCCTATAATTCACCCCTCCACTTT; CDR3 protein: CASNLRASSYNSPLHF
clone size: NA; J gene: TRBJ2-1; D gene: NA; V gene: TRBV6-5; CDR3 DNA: TGTGCCAGCAGGAACGACTACCACAATGAGCAGTTCTTC; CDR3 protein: CASRNDYHNEQFF
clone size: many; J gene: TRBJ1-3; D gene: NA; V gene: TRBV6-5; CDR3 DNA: TGTGCCAGCATGGTTGACAGGAGCGCTGGAAACACCATATATTTT; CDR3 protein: CASMVDRSAGNTIYF
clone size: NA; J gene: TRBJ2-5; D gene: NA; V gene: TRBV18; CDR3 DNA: TGTGCCAGCTCACCAGACAGCCTCCGGGAGACCCAGTACTTC; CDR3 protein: CASSPDSLRETQYF
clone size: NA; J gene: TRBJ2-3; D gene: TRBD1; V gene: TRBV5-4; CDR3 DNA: TGTGCCAGCAGCTATGGACAGGGTACAGATACGCAGTATTTT; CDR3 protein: CASSYGQGTDTQYF
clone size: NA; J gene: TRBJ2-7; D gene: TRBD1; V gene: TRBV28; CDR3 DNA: TGTGCCAGCAGTGATCCTCGGGGACAGGCGACCTACGAGCAGTACTTC; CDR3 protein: CASSDPRGQATYEQYF
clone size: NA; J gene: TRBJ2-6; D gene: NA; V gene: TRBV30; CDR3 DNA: TGTGCCTGGAGTGTAATACGGGGGACCGCCGTCTCTGGGGCCAACGTCCTGACTTTC; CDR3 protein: CAWSVIRGTAVSGANVLTF
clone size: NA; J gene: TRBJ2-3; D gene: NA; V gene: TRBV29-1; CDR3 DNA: TGCAGCGTTGGGGCAACGACCACAGATACGCAGTATTTT; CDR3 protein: CSVGATTTDTQYF
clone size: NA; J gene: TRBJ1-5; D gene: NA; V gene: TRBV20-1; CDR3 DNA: TGCAGTGCTAGTTACAGTACGGATAGCAATCAGCCCCAGCATTTT; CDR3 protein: CSASYSTDSNQPQHF
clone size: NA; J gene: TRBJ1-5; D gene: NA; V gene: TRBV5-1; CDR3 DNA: TGCGCCAGCAGCTTGGAAGCAGGTCAGCCCCAGCATTTT; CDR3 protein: CASSLEAGQPQHF
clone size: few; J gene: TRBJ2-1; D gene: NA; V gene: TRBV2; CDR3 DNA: TGTGCCAGCAGTGAAACGGGCAGGGAGTTCTTC; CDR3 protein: CASSETGREFF